Following are 2 T cell receptor beta chains from one sample sequenced in a study. Each CDR3 protein is one row after TCRdb ran MiXCR on the RT-PCR reads. The table lists more than 600,000 distinct CDR3 sequences, 11% to 15% of them singletons, with 3.6% in the top ten. Material for sequencing was memory CD4+ T cells from blood. The origin of the receptors is a female donor in good health, serving as a healthy control.

This clonotype was observed at least ten times. The chain couples TRBV6-6 to TRBJ2-5, with 10 bases lining up with TRBD1. The junction had 5 bases not matched to a gene; V was cut back by 4 bases and J by 3 bases. CDR1 MNHNY and CDR2 SVGAGI come from the germline V gene (reference sequence). The CDR3 is 15 amino acids. The CDR3 DNA reads as TGTGCCAGCAGTTTTCGACAGGGGGCGAAAGAGACCCAGTACTTC. Residues: CASSFRQGAKETQYF.

This clonotype was counted many times. The chain is built from TRBV20-1 and TRBJ2-3, with D possibly matching TRBD2 (5 bases). With 5 bases removed from V and 6 bases from J, the gap between germline ends came to 15 bases. CDR1 and CDR2 (germline): DFQATT, SNEGSKA (reference sequence). The CDR3 consists of 13 residues. The CDR3 DNA follows: TGCAGTGCTGGGATGCTAGCCGGCGATACGCAGTATTTT. This sequence encodes CSAGMLAGDTQYF.